At least ten counts were recorded for the clone carrying this T cell receptor beta chain. Antigen specificity is unknown. V gave up 10 bases and J gave up 6 bases; unmatched junction bases: 2. The CDR3 has 10 residues. The sample comes from a study of T-cell reconstitution after alpha-beta-depleted transplantation in children. General study results and limits: Newly made T cells mostly supplied T-cell counts and diversity one year after transplant. Surviving recipient T cells and thymic progenitors accounted for the high day-60 TCRbeta diversity observed in some patients.

Unique molecular identifiers featured in how the TCRbeta library was prepared. A single record per CDR3 protein comes from TCRdb applying MiXCR to the PCR reads. The sample carries 540,000 or so distinct CDR3 sequences, more than 20% recorded once. The chain combines TRBV12-3 or TRBV12-4 with TRBJ1-1; TRBD1 matches at 7 bases. The receptor was isolated from a boy younger than two who had a stem cell transplant for acute myeloid leukemia, so the T cells may come from the graft donor. The material was PBMCs, mostly from graft donor cells, obtained 360 days after TCRalphabeta/CD19-depleted stem cell transplant. In DNA form, the CDR3 reads TGTGCCACACAGGGGCCTGAAGCTTTCTTT. This codes for CATQGPEAFF.